This T cell receptor (beta chain) originates from a study of cytomegalovirus exposure and HLA in healthy donors. The PCR made use of 60 Vbeta and 13 Jbeta primers. Study processing details: Later reanalysis found tens of millions of unique TCR beta chains, around 10 million of them shared. Assay: immunoSEQ multiplex PCR; the TCRdb copy retains only in-frame clones and omits some. That table supplies the V and J calls and clone size; D and trimming were determined from the DNA. The repertoire consists of more than 55,000 clones, with under 90% occurring once and the leading ten covering approximately 3.5%. As regards this clone: The antigen is unknown.

Regarding the study as a whole: Associated with cytomegalovirus, according to the listing, were approximately 160 TCR beta chains. Later genetic work tied a missense DCLRE1C variant to beta-chain V and J trimming.

Each donor was nominally healthy when sampled (though unrecorded immune exposures were likely). The clonotype was recovered from a woman in her thirties or forties in good health and CMV-seronegative. The sequencing sample was made of PBMCs.

DNA of the CDR3: TGCGCCAGCAGCCAAGAAGGGAGGGGTGTACAGCCCCAGCATTTT. It specifies CASSQEGRGVQPQHF. The chain combines TRBV4-1 with TRBJ1-5; a weak D match, TRBD1 (5 bases). Trimming cost V 0 bases and J 7 bases, with 13 bases left between them. The germline V gene has CDR1 MGHRA and CDR2 YSYEKL. The CDR3 is 15 amino acids.